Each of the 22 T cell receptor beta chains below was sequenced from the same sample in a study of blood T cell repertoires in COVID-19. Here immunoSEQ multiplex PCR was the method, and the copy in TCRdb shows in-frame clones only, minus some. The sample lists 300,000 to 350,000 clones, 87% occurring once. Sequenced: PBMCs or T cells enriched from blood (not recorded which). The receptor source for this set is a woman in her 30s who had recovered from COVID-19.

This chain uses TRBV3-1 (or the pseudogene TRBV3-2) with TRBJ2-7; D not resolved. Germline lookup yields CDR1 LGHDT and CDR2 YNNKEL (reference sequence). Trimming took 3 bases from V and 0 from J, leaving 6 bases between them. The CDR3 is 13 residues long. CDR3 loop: CASSHSSSYEQYF. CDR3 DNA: TGTGCCAGCAGCCATTCGTCCTCCTACGAGCAGTACTTC.

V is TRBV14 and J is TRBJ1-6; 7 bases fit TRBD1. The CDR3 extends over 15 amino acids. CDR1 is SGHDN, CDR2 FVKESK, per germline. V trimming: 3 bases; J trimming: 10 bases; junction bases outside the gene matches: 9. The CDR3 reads CASSHATGYGSPLHF. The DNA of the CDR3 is TGTGCCAGCAGCCACGCGACAGGGTACGGATCACCCCTCCACTTT.

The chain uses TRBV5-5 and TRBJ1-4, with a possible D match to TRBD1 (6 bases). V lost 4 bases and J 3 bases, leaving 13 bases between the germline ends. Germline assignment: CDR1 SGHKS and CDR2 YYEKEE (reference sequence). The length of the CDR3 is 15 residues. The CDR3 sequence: CASSRGGLANEKLFF. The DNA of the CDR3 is TGTGCCAGCAGCAGGGGGGGCTTGGCTAATGAAAAACTGTTTTTT. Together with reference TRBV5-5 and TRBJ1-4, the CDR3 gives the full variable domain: DAGVTQSPTHLIKTRGQQVTLRCSPISGHKSVSWYQQVLGQGPQFIFQYYEKEERGRGNFPDRFSARQFPNYSSELNVNALLLGDSALYLCASSRGGLANEKLFFGSGTQLSVL.

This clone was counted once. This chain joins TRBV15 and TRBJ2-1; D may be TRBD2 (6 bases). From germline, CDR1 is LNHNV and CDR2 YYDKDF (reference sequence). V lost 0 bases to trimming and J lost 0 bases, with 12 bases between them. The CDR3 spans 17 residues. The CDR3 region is CATSRESGRSSYNEQFF. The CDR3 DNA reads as TGTGCCACCAGCAGAGAGTCCGGGAGAAGCTCCTACAATGAGCAGTTCTTC.

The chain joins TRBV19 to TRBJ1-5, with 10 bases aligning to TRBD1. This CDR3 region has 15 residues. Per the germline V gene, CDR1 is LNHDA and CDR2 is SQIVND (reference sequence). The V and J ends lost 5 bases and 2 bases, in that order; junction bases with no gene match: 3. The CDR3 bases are TGTGCCAGTAGTGGTGACAGGGGGCGCAATCAGCCCCAGCATTTT. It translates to CASSGDRGRNQPQHF.

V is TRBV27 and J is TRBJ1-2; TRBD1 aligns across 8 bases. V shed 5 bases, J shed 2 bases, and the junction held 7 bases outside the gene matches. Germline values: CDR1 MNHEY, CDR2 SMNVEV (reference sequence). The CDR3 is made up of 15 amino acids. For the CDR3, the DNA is TGTGCCAGCAGTCTAACAGGGGGGTCGAACTATGGCTACACCTTC. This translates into CASSLTGGSNYGYTF.

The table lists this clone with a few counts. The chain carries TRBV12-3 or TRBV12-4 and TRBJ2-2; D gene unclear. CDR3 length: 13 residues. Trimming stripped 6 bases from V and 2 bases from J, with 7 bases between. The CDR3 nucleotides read TGTGCCAGCAGCGCCCTAAACACCGGGGAGCTGTTTTTT. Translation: CASSALNTGELFF.

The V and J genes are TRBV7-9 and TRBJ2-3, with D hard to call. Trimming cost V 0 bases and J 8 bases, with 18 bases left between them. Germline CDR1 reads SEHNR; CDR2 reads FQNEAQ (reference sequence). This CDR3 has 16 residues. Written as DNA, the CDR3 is TGTGCCAGCAGCTTAGCGCGGCCAGCTAGGCTTAGTACGCAGTATTTT. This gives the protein CASSLARPARLSTQYF.

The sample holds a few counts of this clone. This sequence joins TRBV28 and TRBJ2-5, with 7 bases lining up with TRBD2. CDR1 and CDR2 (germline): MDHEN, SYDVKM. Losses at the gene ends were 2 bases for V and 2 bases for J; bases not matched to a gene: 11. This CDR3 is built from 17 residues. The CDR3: CASSLTGLDHLQETQYF. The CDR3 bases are TGTGCCAGCAGTTTAACAGGACTAGACCATCTTCAAGAGACCCAGTACTTC.

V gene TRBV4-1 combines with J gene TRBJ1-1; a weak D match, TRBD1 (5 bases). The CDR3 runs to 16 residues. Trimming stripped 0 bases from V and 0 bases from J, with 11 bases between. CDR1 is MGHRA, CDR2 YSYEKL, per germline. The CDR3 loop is CASSQDLGGLNTEAFF. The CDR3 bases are TGCGCCAGCAGCCAAGATTTGGGGGGACTGAACACTGAAGCTTTCTTT.

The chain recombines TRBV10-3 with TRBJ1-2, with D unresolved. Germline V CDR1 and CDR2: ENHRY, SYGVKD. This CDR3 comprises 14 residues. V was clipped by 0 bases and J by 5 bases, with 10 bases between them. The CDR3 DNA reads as TGTGCCATCAGTGAGTCGAGGCAGAATTATGGCTACACCTTC. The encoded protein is CAISESRQNYGYTF.

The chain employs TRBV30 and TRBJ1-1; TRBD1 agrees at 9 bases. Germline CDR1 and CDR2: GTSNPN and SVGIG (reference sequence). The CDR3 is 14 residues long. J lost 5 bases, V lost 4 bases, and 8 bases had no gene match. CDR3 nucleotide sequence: TGTGCCTGGAATGGGGACAGGGCTAGGACTGAAGCTTTCTTT. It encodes CAWNGDRARTEAFF.

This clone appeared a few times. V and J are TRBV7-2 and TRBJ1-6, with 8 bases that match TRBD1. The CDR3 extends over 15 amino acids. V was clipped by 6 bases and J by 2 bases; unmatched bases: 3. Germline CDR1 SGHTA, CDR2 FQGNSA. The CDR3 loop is CASRQGATYNSPLHF. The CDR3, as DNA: TGTGCCAGCAGGCAGGGGGCTACCTATAATTCACCCCTCCACTTT.

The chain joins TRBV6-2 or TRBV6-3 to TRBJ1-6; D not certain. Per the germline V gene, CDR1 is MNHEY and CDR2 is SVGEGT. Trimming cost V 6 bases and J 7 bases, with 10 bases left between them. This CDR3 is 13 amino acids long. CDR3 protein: CASSPTGNSPLHF. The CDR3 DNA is TGTGCCAGCAGCCCCACGGGGAATTCACCCCTCCACTTT.

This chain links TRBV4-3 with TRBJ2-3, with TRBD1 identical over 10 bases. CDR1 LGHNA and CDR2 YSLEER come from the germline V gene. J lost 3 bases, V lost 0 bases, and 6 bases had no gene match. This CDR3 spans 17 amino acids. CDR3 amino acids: CASSQEPTGGGTDTQYF. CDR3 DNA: TGCGCCAGCAGCCAAGAACCGACAGGGGGCGGAACAGATACGCAGTATTTT.

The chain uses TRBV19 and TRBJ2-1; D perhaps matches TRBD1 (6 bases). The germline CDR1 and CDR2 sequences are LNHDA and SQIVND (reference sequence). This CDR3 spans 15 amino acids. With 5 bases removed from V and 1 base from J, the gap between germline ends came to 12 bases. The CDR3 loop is CASSFDRSSYNEQFF. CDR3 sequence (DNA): TGTGCCAGTAGTTTCGACAGGTCTTCCTACAATGAGCAGTTCTTC.

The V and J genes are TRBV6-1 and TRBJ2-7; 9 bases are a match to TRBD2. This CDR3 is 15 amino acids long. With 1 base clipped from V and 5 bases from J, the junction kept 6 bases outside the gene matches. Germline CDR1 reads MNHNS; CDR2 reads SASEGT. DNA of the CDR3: TGTGCCAGCAGTGAAGGGGCTAGCGGGGAGCACGAGCAGTACTTC. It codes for CASSEGASGEHEQYF.

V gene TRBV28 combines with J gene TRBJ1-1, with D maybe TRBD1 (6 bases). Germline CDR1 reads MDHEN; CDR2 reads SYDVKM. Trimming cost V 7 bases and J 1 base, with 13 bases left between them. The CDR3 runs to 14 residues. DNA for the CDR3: TGTGCCAGCACCCCAGGGGCCCCGAACACTGAAGCTTTCTTT. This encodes CASTPGAPNTEAFF. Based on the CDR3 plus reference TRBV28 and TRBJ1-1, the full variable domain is DVKVTQSSRYLVKRTGEKVFLECVQDMDHENMFWYRQDPGLGLRLIYFSYDVKMKEKGDIPEGYSVSREKKERFSLILESASTNQTSMYLCASTPGAPNTEAFFGQGTRLTVV.

The CDR3: CASSLRQEGNQPQHF. Written as DNA, the CDR3 is TGTGCCAGCAGCTTAAGGCAGGAGGGTAATCAGCCCCAGCATTTT. The chain joins TRBV7-7 to TRBJ1-5; D remains ambiguous. This CDR3 is 15 amino acids long. CDR1 is SSHAT and CDR2 is FNYEAQ in the germline V gene (reference sequence). Trimming pared 2 bases from V and 4 bases from J, leaving 12 bases between.

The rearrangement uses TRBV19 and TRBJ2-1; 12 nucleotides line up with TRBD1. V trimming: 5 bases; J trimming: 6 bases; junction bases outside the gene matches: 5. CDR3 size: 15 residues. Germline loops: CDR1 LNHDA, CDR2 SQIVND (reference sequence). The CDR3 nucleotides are TGTGCCAGTAGTTCCCGGGACAGGGGGCTCAATGAGCAGTTCTTC. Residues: CASSSRDRGLNEQFF.

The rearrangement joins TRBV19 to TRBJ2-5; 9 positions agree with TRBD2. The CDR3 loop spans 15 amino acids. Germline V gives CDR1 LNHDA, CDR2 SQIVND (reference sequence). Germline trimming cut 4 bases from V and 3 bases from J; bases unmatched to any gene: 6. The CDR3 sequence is CASSTQRGAKETQYF. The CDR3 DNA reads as TGTGCCAGTAGTACTCAGCGGGGGGCCAAAGAGACCCAGTACTTC.

CDR3 nucleotides: TGTGCCATCAGTGCCGGACAGGGAACTGAAGCTTTCTTT. This sequence encodes CAISAGQGTEAFF. The chain employs TRBV10-3 and TRBJ1-1, with 8 nucleotides matching TRBD1. Germline CDR1 reads ENHRY; CDR2 reads SYGVKD. The CDR3 is made up of 13 amino acids. V lost 4 bases and J lost 5; bases outside the gene matches: 3.